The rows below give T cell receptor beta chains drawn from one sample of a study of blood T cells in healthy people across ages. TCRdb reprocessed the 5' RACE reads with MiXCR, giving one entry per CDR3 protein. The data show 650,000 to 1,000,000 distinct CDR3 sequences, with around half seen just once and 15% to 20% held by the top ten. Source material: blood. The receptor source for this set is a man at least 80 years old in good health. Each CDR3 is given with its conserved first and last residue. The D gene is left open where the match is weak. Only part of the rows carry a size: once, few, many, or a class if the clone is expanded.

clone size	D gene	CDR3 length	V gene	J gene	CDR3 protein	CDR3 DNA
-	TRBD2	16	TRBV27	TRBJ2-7	CASSLSRPAGGYEQYF	TGTGCCAGCAGTTTATCGCGCCCAGCGGGAGGCTACGAGCAGTACTTC
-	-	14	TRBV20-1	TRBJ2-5	CSATAGASYNGQYF	TGCAGTGCTACGGCAGGAGCATCCTACAATGGGCAGTACTTC
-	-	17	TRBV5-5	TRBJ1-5	CASSLGLGVRSNQPQHF	TGTGCCAGCAGCCTGGGATTGGGGGTAAGAAGCAATCAGCCCCAGCATTTT
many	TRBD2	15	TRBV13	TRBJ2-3	CASSSGLAGDYTQYF	TGTGCCAGCAGCTCGGGACTAGCGGGAGACTATACGCAGTATTTT
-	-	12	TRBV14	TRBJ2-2	CASSQESRELFF	TGTGCCAGCAGCCAAGAGAGCCGGGAGCTGTTTTTT
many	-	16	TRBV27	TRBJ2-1	CASSLSISRSYNEQFF	TGTGCCAGCAGTTTATCTATCTCTCGCTCCTACAATGAGCAGTTCTTC
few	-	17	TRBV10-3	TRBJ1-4	CAISESGAGTTNEKLFF	TGTGCCATCAGTGAGTCGGGGGCCGGGACAACTAATGAAAAACTGTTTTTT
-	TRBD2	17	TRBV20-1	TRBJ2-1	CSARRGGLAGRYNEQFF	TGCAGTGCTAGAAGGGGGGGGCTAGCGGGCCGCTACAATGAGCAGTTCTTC
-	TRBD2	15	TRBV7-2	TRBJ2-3	CASSFSSGSPDTQYF	TGTGCCAGCAGCTTTTCTAGCGGGAGTCCAGATACGCAGTATTTT
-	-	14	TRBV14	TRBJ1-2	CASSPWLGEAGYTF	TGCGCCAGCAGCCCGTGGTTGGGGGAAGCTGGCTACACCTTC
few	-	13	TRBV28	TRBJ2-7	CASSYSGANEQYF	TGTGCCAGCAGTTATTCGGGGGCAAACGAGCAGTACTTC
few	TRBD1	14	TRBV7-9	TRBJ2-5	CASETGGSQETQYF	TGTGCCAGCGAGACAGGGGGCTCACAAGAGACCCAGTACTTC
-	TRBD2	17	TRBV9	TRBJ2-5	CASSVARGLAGGETQYF	TGTGCCAGCAGCGTAGCTCGGGGACTAGCGGGCGGTGAGACCCAGTACTTC
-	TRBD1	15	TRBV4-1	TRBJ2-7	CASSRDYRGADEQYF	TGCGCCAGCAGCCGTGACTACAGGGGCGCGGACGAGCAGTACTTC
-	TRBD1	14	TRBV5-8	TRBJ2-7	CASSSGRGFWEQYF	TGTGCCAGCAGCTCCGGCAGGGGGTTTTGGGAGCAGTACTTC
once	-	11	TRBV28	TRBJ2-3	CAMRSGNTQYF	TGTGCCATGAGGTCCGGGAATACGCAGTATTTT
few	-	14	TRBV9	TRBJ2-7	CASSVGTADYEQYF	TGTGCCAGCAGCGTAGGGACGGCGGATTACGAGCAGTACTTC
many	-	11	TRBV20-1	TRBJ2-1	CSAMANEPQFF	TGCAGTGCTATGGCAAATGAGCCTCAGTTCTTC
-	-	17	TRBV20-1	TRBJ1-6	CSAREVSWDGHNSPLHF	TGCAGTGCTAGAGAAGTTTCGTGGGACGGCCATAATTCACCCCTCCACTTT
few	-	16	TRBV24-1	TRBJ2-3	CATSAQDKASTDTQYF	TGTGCCACCAGTGCCCAGGACAAAGCTAGCACAGATACGCAGTATTTT
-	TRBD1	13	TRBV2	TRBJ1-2	CASGGTVNYGYTF	TGTGCCAGCGGGGGGACAGTTAACTATGGCTACACCTTC
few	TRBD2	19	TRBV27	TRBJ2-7	CASNPGYFVGGGTQSEQYF	TGTGCCAGCAACCCTGGGTATTTTGTTGGCGGGGGGACTCAAAGCGAGCAGTACTTC
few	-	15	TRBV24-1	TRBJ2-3	CATSATGGGTDTQYF	TGTGCCACCAGTGCCACGGGCGGGGGCACAGATACGCAGTATTTT
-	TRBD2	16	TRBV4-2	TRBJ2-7	CASSQESGRGSHEQYF	TGTGCCAGCAGCCAAGAGTCCGGGAGGGGTTCCCACGAGCAGTACTTC
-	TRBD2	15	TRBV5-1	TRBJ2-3	CASSPLAGEPDTQYF	TGCGCCAGCAGCCCACTAGCGGGGGAGCCAGATACGCAGTATTTT
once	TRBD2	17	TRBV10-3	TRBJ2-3	CAISESSVTSGTDTQYF	TGTGCCATCAGTGAGTCGTCGGTGACTAGCGGCACAGATACGCAGTATTTT
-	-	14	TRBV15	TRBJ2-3	CATSRDTGADTRYF	TGTGCCACCAGCAGAGATACGGGAGCAGATACGCGGTATTTT
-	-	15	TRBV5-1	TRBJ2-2	CASSPTQGSTGELFF	TGCGCCAGCAGCCCAACACAGGGATCCACCGGGGAGCTGTTTTTT
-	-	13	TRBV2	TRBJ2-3	CASSGLAGDTQYF	TGTGCCAGCAGTGGGCTAGCAGGAGATACGCAGTATTTT
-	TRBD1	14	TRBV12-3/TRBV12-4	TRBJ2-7	CASSRTGASYEQYF	TGTGCCAGCAGTCGGACAGGGGCCTCCTACGAGCAGTACTTC
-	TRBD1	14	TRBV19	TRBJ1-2	CASSSTGVAYGYTF	TGTGCCAGTAGTTCGACAGGGGTCGCCTATGGCTACACCTTC
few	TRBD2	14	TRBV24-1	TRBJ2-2	CATAGGKNTGELFF	TGTGCCACCGCGGGGGGAAAAAACACCGGGGAGCTGTTTTTT
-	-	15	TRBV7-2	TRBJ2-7	CASSLSDSTYNEQYF	TGTGCCAGCAGCTTGTCGGACAGCACCTACAATGAGCAGTACTTC
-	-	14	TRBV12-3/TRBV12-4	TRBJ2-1	CASKLSSSYNEQFF	TGTGCCAGCAAACTATCGAGCTCCTACAATGAGCAGTTCTTC
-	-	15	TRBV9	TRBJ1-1	CASTKRGHPNTEAFF	TGTGCCAGCACCAAACGTGGACACCCGAACACTGAAGCTTTCTTT
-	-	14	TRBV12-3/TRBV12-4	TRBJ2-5	CASSLDRSQETQYF	TGTGCCAGCAGTTTAGACAGATCCCAAGAGACCCAGTACTTC
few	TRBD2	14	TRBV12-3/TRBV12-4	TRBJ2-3	CASSHSGSTDTQYF	TGTGCCAGCAGCCATAGCGGGAGCACAGATACGCAGTATTTT
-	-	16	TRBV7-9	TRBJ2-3	CASSRGGGTDTDTQYF	TGTGCCAGCAGCCGGGGCGGAGGGACCGACACAGATACGCAGTATTTT
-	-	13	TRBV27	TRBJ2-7	CATKTETSYEQYF	TGTGCCACCAAGACCGAGACCTCCTACGAGCAGTACTTC
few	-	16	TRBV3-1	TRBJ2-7	CASSHSGAGLSYEQYF	TGTGCCAGCAGCCATTCGGGAGCGGGCCTTTCCTACGAGCAGTACTTC
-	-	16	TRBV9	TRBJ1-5	CASSVGEGTGDQPQHF	TGTGCCAGCAGCGTAGGGGAAGGGACGGGGGATCAGCCCCAGCATTTT
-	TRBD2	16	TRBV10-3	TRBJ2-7	CAISSMVSGSFDEQYF	TGTGCCATCAGTTCTATGGTGAGCGGGAGCTTCGACGAGCAGTACTTC
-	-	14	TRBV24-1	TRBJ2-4	CATSDAGPKNIQYF	TGTGCCACCAGTGATGCAGGGCCAAAAAACATTCAGTACTTC
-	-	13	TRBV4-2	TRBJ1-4	CASSPGGAEKLFF	TGTGCCAGCAGCCCCGGCGGGGCCGAAAAACTGTTTTTT
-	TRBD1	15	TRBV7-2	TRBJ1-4	CASSTTGTWGEKLFF	TGTGCCAGCAGTACGACAGGGACCTGGGGTGAAAAACTGTTTTTT
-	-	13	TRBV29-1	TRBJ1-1	CSVNPQMNTEAFF	TGCAGCGTAAACCCCCAAATGAACACTGAAGCTTTCTTT
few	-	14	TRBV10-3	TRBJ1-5	CAISEDYSNQPQHF	TGTGCCATCAGTGAAGATTATAGCAATCAGCCCCAGCATTTT